A selection of T cell receptor beta chains follows, all from one sample in a study of post-analysis software for immune sequencing data. One entry per CDR3 protein results from TCRdb running MiXCR on the PCR reads. The sample consists of 750,000 to 950,000 distinct CDR3 sequences, roughly 46% of them appearing once. Sequencing input: blood. The receptors originated from a girl aged 10 to 17 with multiple sclerosis. CDR3s include the opening cysteine and the closing phenylalanine or tryptophan. The D gene is left open where the match is weak. Not all rows give a size; the values are once, few, many and, for expanded clones, a class.

15 | TRBJ2-6 | few | NA | TRBV19 | CASSIIRDGANVLTF | TGTGCCAGTAGTATTATACGGGACGGGGCCAACGTCCTGACTTTC
15 | TRBJ1-2 | few | TRBD1 | TRBV7-2 | CASSEGAGEDYGYTF | TGTGCCAGCAGCGAGGGGGCGGGGGAGGACTATGGCTACACCTTC
14 | TRBJ2-1 | NA | TRBD2 | TRBV20-1 | CSARGPSGINEQFF | TGCAGTGCTAGGGGGCCTAGCGGGATAAATGAGCAGTTCTTC
16 | TRBJ2-1 | NA | TRBD2 | TRBV29-1 | CSVEDLGGRLYNEQFF | TGCAGCGTTGAAGATCTGGGCGGGAGGCTTTACAATGAGCAGTTCTTC
14 | TRBJ2-4 | NA | TRBD2 | TRBV2 | CASTQGSGRNIQYF | TGTGCCAGCACTCAAGGGAGCGGGAGGAACATTCAGTACTTC
14 | TRBJ2-1 | NA | TRBD2 | TRBV7-2 | CASNNLAGQPVQFF | TGTGCCAGCAACAATCTAGCGGGCCAACCGGTGCAGTTCTTC
19 | TRBJ2-1 | NA | NA | TRBV13 | CASSAPPLLRHHDNERQFF | TGTGCCAGCAGCGCCCCCCCCCTCCTTAGGCACCATGACAATGAGCGGCAGTTCTTC
13 | TRBJ2-3 | NA | NA | TRBV20-1 | CSARVGAADTQYF | TGCAGTGCTAGAGTAGGGGCAGCAGATACGCAGTATTTT
16 | TRBJ2-6 | NA | NA | TRBV20-1 | CSARASRQTGANVLTF | TGCAGTGCTAGAGCCTCTCGGCAGACTGGGGCCAACGTCCTGACTTTC
13 | TRBJ1-2 | few | NA | TRBV27 | CASSPSKTRGYTF | TGTGCCAGCAGTCCTTCCAAAACCCGTGGCTACACCTTC
16 | TRBJ1-1 | once | NA | TRBV6-1 | CASSDAGDSMNTEAFF | TGTGCCAGCAGTGATGCAGGGGATTCCATGAACACTGAAGCTTTCTTT
15 | TRBJ2-1 | few | TRBD2 | TRBV5-1 | CASRIAGGPYNEQFF | TGCGCCAGCAGAATAGCGGGAGGCCCCTACAATGAGCAGTTCTTC
19 | TRBJ2-1 | NA | TRBD2 | TRBV20-1 | CSARVGTSGNGRLDNEQFF | TGCAGTGCTAGAGTGGGGACTAGCGGGAATGGTCGCCTAGACAATGAGCAGTTCTTC
14 | TRBJ2-1 | NA | TRBD2 | TRBV6-5 | CASSGTSRSNEQFF | TGTGCCAGCAGTGGGACTAGCAGGAGCAATGAGCAGTTCTTC
15 | TRBJ2-1 | NA | TRBD2 | TRBV4-2 | CASSQHSGRHNEQFF | TGTGCCAGCAGCCAGCATAGCGGGAGGCACAATGAGCAGTTCTTC
13 | TRBJ1-2 | NA | NA | TRBV6-5 | CASSYLGNGGYTF | TGTGCCAGCAGTTACCTAGGGAACGGCGGCTACACCTTC
16 | TRBJ2-7 | NA | NA | TRBV7-9 | CASSSDRLSGSYEQYF | TGTGCCAGCAGCTCCGACAGGCTCTCTGGGAGCTACGAGCAGTACTTC
15 | TRBJ2-1 | NA | TRBD2 | TRBV7-8 | CASSLISGSCNEQFF | TGTGCCAGCAGCTTAATTAGCGGGAGCTGTAATGAGCAGTTCTTC
14 | TRBJ2-7 | NA | TRBD2 | TRBV7-2 | CASSPGLAASEQYF | TGTGCCAGCAGCCCGGGACTAGCGGCCTCCGAGCAGTACTTC
12 | TRBJ1-1 | NA | TRBD1 | TRBV27 | CASITYRGEAFF | TGTGCCAGCATAACGTACAGGGGTGAAGCTTTCTTT
14 | TRBJ2-1 | NA | TRBD2 | TRBV29-1 | CSVEGSGRRNEQFF | TGCAGCGTTGAGGGTAGCGGGAGACGCAATGAGCAGTTCTTC
15 | TRBJ2-1 | few | TRBD2 | TRBV12-3/TRBV12-4 | CASSLGGLAGVEQFF | TGTGCCAGCAGTTTAGGGGGACTAGCGGGAGTTGAGCAGTTCTTC
17 | TRBJ2-3 | few | TRBD1 | TRBV15 | CATSRDGAGGSTDTQYF | TGTGCCACCAGCAGAGATGGGGCAGGGGGCTCCACAGATACGCAGTATTTT
15 | TRBJ2-1 | NA | NA | TRBV7-9 | CASSLAWLPYNEQFF | TGTGCCAGCAGCTTAGCGTGGCTACCGTACAATGAGCAGTTCTTC
15 | TRBJ1-5 | NA | NA | TRBV15 | CATSRGRAINQPQHF | TGTGCCACCAGCAGAGGTAGGGCCATCAATCAGCCCCAGCATTTT
14 | TRBJ2-3 | NA | TRBD1 | TRBV12-3/TRBV12-4 | CASRRTGEADTQYF | TGTGCCAGCAGAAGGACAGGGGAGGCAGATACGCAGTATTTT
14 | TRBJ1-5 | NA | NA | TRBV15 | CATSRSPGNQPQHF | TGTGCCACCAGCAGGTCTCCAGGGAATCAGCCCCAGCATTTT
12 | TRBJ2-7 | NA | TRBD1 | TRBV6-1 | CATGQGKLEQYF | TGTGCCACTGGACAGGGAAAGCTCGAGCAGTACTTC
14 | TRBJ2-5 | NA | TRBD1 | TRBV25-1 | CASRDDRGVETQYF | TGTGCCAGCAGGGATGACAGGGGGGTGGAGACCCAGTACTTC
12 | TRBJ2-7 | NA | NA | TRBV12-3/TRBV12-4 | CASSLTTHPEYF | TGTGCCAGCAGCCTGACGACTCATCCGGAGTACTTC
14 | TRBJ1-1 | NA | TRBD1 | TRBV12-3/TRBV12-4 | CASTIGQGTSEAFF | TGTGCCAGCACCATCGGACAGGGGACCAGTGAAGCTTTCTTT
16 | TRBJ2-3 | NA | TRBD2 | TRBV20-1 | CSARDPGLAGTDTQYF | TGCAGTGCTAGAGACCCTGGACTAGCGGGCACAGATACGCAGTATTTT
14 | TRBJ2-5 | many | NA | TRBV20-1 | CSAETGPAGETQYF | TGCAGTGCTGAAACAGGGCCCGCCGGGGAGACCCAGTACTTC
14 | TRBJ2-1 | NA | TRBD2 | TRBV7-2 | CASSTSETYNEQFF | TGTGCCAGCAGCACTAGCGAGACTTACAATGAGCAGTTCTTC